These 15 T cell receptor beta chains were sequenced from one sample in a study of T cells in localized non-small cell lung cancer. The repertoire was sequenced with immunoSEQ multiplex PCR; TCRdb's copy has only in-frame clones and lacks some. The profile shows about 19,000 clones, 65% to 90% of them singletons. The sequencing here drew on peripheral blood, taken before any cancer treatment. These receptor sequences come from a man aged 35 to 70 with stage I lung adenocarcinoma.

The rearrangement links TRBV4-1 to TRBJ1-1; tentatively, D is TRBD1 (6 bases). The V gene's germline CDR1 is MGHRA and CDR2 YSYEKL. The CDR3 runs to 14 residues. The V gene lost 1 base and the J gene lost 10 bases, with 16 bases spanning the gap. The CDR3 DNA reads TGCGCCAGCAGCCAAGGTCCAGGGGCCTGGGGAGCTTTCTTT. It yields the protein CASSQGPGAWGAFF.

This clone came up a few times. This chain links TRBV6-1 with TRBJ2-7; TRBD1 or TRBD2 may be the D gene (5 bases each). V was cut by 6 bases and J by 5 bases, with 14 bases left in between. The CDR3 runs to 13 residues. Looked up from germline, CDR1 is MNHNS and CDR2 is SASEGT. This CDR3 is CASRKGSGDEQYF. In DNA, the CDR3 is TGTGCCAGCAGGAAGGGGAGCGGCGACGAGCAGTACTTC.

The genes are TRBV5-1 and TRBJ2-5; D not resolved. CDR1 is SGHRS, CDR2 YFSETQ, per germline. Between the trimmed V and J ends, which lost 0 bases and 4 bases, there was a span of 1 base. The CDR3 is 11 amino acids. As DNA, the CDR3 is TGCGCCAGCAGCTTGGCAGAGACCCAGTACTTC. Translation gives CASSLAETQYF.

The gene calls are TRBV30 and TRBJ1-1; tentatively, D is TRBD1 (5 bases). This CDR3 contains 13 residues. The germline gives CDR1 GTSNPN, CDR2 SVGIG (reference sequence). The germline V and J ends were trimmed by 4 bases and 3 bases, with 12 bases remaining between them. The CDR3 sequence is CAWMGGLYTEAFF. DNA of the CDR3: TGTGCCTGGATGGGGGGTTTGTACACTGAAGCTTTCTTT.

The chain employs TRBV7-9 and TRBJ2-5, with TRBD2 as a possible D gene (6 bases). The CDR3 covers 17 residues. Per germline, CDR1 SEHNR and CDR2 FQNEAQ (reference sequence). V was pared by 4 bases and J by 4 bases, with 22 bases between. For the CDR3, the DNA is TGTGCCAGCAGCTCGTTGTCCCCCACCGGGAGCCGAGAGACCCAGTACTTC. This encodes CASSSLSPTGSRETQYF.

The rearrangement joins TRBV7-9 to TRBJ1-1; possible D gene TRBD1, 6 bases. This CDR3 comprises 13 residues. Looked up from germline, CDR1 is SEHNR and CDR2 is FQNEAQ (reference sequence). V dropped 7 bases and J dropped 8 bases, with 17 bases sitting between them. CDR3 amino acids: CASILDSLSEAFF. The CDR3 region has the DNA TGTGCCAGCATCTTGGACAGTCTATCGGAAGCTTTCTTT.

This chain joins TRBV7-3 and TRBJ2-7; tentatively, D is TRBD1 or TRBD2 (5 bases each). The V and J ends lost 5 bases and 1 base respectively, with 15 bases between them. The CDR3 runs to 15 residues. Germline V gene lookup returns CDR1 SGHTA and CDR2 FQGTGA. The CDR3 here is CASSRSGGSSYEQYF. CDR3 sequence (DNA): TGTGCCAGCAGCAGATCTGGGGGATCTTCCTACGAGCAGTACTTC. Full variable domain (outside the CDR3, taken from reference TRBV7-3 and TRBJ2-7): GAGVSQTPSNKVTEKGKYVELRCDPISGHTALYWYRQSLGQGPEFLIYFQGTGAADDSGLPNDRFFAVRPEGSVSTLKIQRTERGDSAVYLCASSRSGGSSYEQYFGPGTRLTVT.

This chain links TRBV27 with TRBJ2-3, with D tentatively TRBD2 (5 bases). The V end was cut by 5 bases, the J end by 1 base, with 10 bases between. Germline V gives CDR1 MNHEY, CDR2 SMNVEV (reference sequence). The CDR3 loop spans 14 amino acids. CDR3 nucleotides: TGTGCCAGCAGTCCCACCGGGGGCACAGATACGCAGTATTTT. Translated: CASSPTGGTDTQYF.

The chain is built from TRBV29-1 and TRBJ2-7; 8 nucleotides line up with TRBD2. Germline CDR1 SQVTM, CDR2 ANQGSEA. Unmatched junction bases numbered 3, after V lost 5 bases and J lost 0 bases. The CDR3 spans 13 residues. CDR3 bases: TGCAGCGTTTTAGCGGGGAGCTCCTACGAGCAGTACTTC. Translation gives CSVLAGSSYEQYF.

This sequence joins TRBV19 and TRBJ1-4; D not resolved. Trimming took off 7 bases at V and 0 bases at J, with 12 bases between the two ends. Germline loops: CDR1 LNHDA, CDR2 SQIVND (reference sequence). CDR3 length equals 15 residues. The CDR3 nucleotides are TGTGCCAGTAACATAGGGTCTGCAACTAATGAAAAACTGTTTTTT. Translated: CASNIGSATNEKLFF.

This rearrangement joins TRBV5-6 to TRBJ1-6, with D hard to call. The germline V gene has CDR1 SGHDT and CDR2 YYEEEE. V was cut by 0 bases and J by 8 bases, with 12 bases left in between. This CDR3 is built from 15 residues. CDR3 sequence reads: CASSLASIRDSPLHF. The CDR3 region has the DNA TGTGCCAGCAGCTTGGCGTCAATAAGGGATTCACCCCTCCACTTT.

The chain is built from TRBV7-9 and TRBJ2-5; D is unclear. Trimming shortened V by 5 bases and J by 6 bases, and 10 bases separated the two germline ends. This CDR3 is 12 amino acids long. In germline, CDR1 is SEHNR, CDR2 FQNEAQ (reference sequence). This CDR3 reads CASSPEEKTQYF. CDR3 nucleotides: TGTGCCAGCAGCCCCGAGGAAAAGACCCAGTACTTC.

This chain links TRBV4-1 with TRBJ1-5; D is uncertain. This CDR3 has 15 residues. V lost 0 bases to trimming and J lost 6 bases, with 12 bases between them. CDR1 and CDR2 from the germline V gene are MGHRA and YSYEKL. CDR3 amino acids: CASSQEASSSQPQHF. In DNA form, the CDR3 reads TGCGCCAGCAGCCAAGAGGCCAGCTCGAGTCAGCCCCAGCATTTT.

The V gene is TRBV6-6, the J gene TRBJ1-2; D is possibly TRBD1 (6 bases). Trimming took off 6 bases at V and 3 bases at J, with 14 bases between the two ends. CDR1 and CDR2 from the germline V gene are MNHNY and SVGAGI (reference sequence). CDR3 length equals 14 residues. CDR3 nucleotides: TGTGCCAGCAGGAGAGTAGAGGGGGACTATGGCTACACCTTC. It specifies CASRRVEGDYGYTF.

This clone was detected a few times. V usage is TRBV21-1 and J usage is TRBJ1-1. TRBV21-1 is a known pseudogene. The CDR3 extends over 15 amino acids. The chain's CDR3 is CASSHCRECGTEAFF. The DNA of the CDR3 is TGTGCCAGCAGCCACTGTAGGGAATGTGGCACTGAAGCTTTCTTT.